This TCR beta chain is from a study of blood T cell repertoires in COVID-19. This CDR3 has 15 amino acids. The V segment lost 5 bases and the J segment 4 bases; nucleotides outside the gene matches: 10. Germline V lookup: CDR1 SGHVS, CDR2 FNYEAQ. Patients from Seattle were sampled longitudinally, starting during active infection. This clone was counted only a few times. The table came from immunoSEQ multiplex PCR; TCRdb's copy has only in-frame clones and leaves some out. This table holds 150,000 to 200,000 clones, over 85% found once. What was sequenced was peripheral blood. This TCR derives from a woman aged 60-75 years with COVID-19, enrolled during active disease. The chain carries TRBV7-6 and TRBJ1-2; 7 bases agree with TRBD1. The CDR3 reads CASSPGQADFYGYTF. The CDR3 region has the DNA TGTGCCAGCAGCCCAGGACAGGCCGACTTCTATGGCTACACCTTC.